This T cell receptor beta chain was captured in a study of T cell responses to AZD1222 COVID-19 vaccine (TCRdb year 2021). About the full investigation: A total of about 230 trial participants underwent TCR sequencing, of whom some 210 received two doses of AZD1222 and around 25 received two doses of the MenACWY control vaccine. Trial participants were enrolled into age subgroups of 18-55, 56-69 and 70-plus years, which contained about 160, 30 and 59 TCR-sequenced participants, respectively. Broad study findings and their caveats: Conclusions about previously exposed vaccinees are limited because only five to seven AZD1222 recipients were SARS-CoV-2 seropositive at baseline. Nearly half of unique spike-specific TCRs reportedly recognized epitopes outside regions mutated in the B.1.351 and B.1.1.7 variants. Because no day 14 peak-response samples were available, repertoires were characterized only after the peak T cell response. The whole spike protein was spanned by vaccine-associated CD4 TCRs, and dominant responses were seen in regions 160-218 and 743-854. Most participants were white British and females outnumbered males, and the authors suggested that clonal diversity may have been underestimated. Spike-specific TCR breadth and depth rose significantly after two AZD1222 doses compared with day 0 and with MenACWY recipients. In the small 56-69-year group, the increase in depth fell short of significance, most likely because of low power.

Turning to this clone: Its antigen target is currently unknown. Base qualities are not at hand, and no much larger clone is one base apart.

The CDR3 regions of human TCRbeta chains were analyzed by immunosequencing. In the paper's pipeline: Repertoire TCRs were checked for matches against a reference library of SARS-CoV-2-specific TCRs that had been generated using the MIRA antigen-specificity platform. Breadth was defined as the fraction of unique TCRs that were SARS-CoV-2-associated, and depth was defined as the fraction of total T cells that were SARS-CoV-2-associated. Using the MIRA data, every spike-specific TCR was mapped to the spike region that the TCR reacted to and assigned to either a CD4 or a CD8 class. Log10-transformed breadth and depth values were compared by one-way ANOVA with Sidak's multiple comparisons tests. TCRdb took over this immuneACCESS table, retaining in-frame rearrangements with V and J assigned. Such tables are incomplete; in checked studies, under half of the missing clones stem from an unresolved V gene, and the remainder is unexplained. The V and J calls and clone size were taken over from that table, and D and trimming were inferred from the DNA. Counted in this sample were 95,000 to 100,000 clones; approximately 88% of them appeared once. Together, the top ten hold 12% to 15% of the sample.

From the germline V gene, CDR1 is SGHAT and CDR2 is FQNNGV. The CDR3 holds 15 amino acids from the cysteine to the phenylalanine. The read is trimmed to its CDR3 DNA, 45 bases read in frame from base 1. Compared with germline, V lacks 5 bases and J lacks 7 bases; bases without a gene match: 8. The time point label here, explained by the study, means: about 28 days (+/-7) after the second vaccine dose. AZD1222 recipients whose second dose came at about 4 weeks and those whose second dose came at about 12 weeks were combined into one group, since spike-specific TCR depth and breadth did not differ between the two schedules. Samples from vaccinated people were obtained from the UK trials COV001 and COV002, which included a single-blind randomized controlled phase 2/3 trial of AZD1222 (ChAdOx1 nCoV-19) in healthy adults. For TCRbeta chain sequencing, PBMC samples from trial participants were taken at day 0 and at day 28 after the second dose.

The clonotype was recovered from an adult who received the AZD1222 COVID-19 vaccine. The sample was peripheral blood, taken 28 days after the second AZD1222 dose. The V gene is TRBV11-2 and the J gene is TRBJ2-1; TRBD1 lines up with 10 middle nucleotides. The encoded CDR3 is CASSLGQGMRNEQFF. In nucleotides, the sequence is TGTGCCAGCAGCCTGGGACAGGGGATGAGGAATGAGCAGTTCTTC.